The 25 T cell receptor beta chains below were found in one sample sequenced in a study of blood T cell repertoires in COVID-19 (dated by TCRdb to between 2020 and 2021). Receptors were amplified or captured by the immunoSEQ multiplex PCR assay. TCRdb took over this immuneACCESS table, retaining in-frame rearrangements with V and J assigned. Such tables are incomplete; in checked studies, under half of the missing clones stem from an unresolved V gene, and the remainder is unexplained. This sample gives 95,000 to 100,000 clones in total; 91% of them show up just once. Around a sixth of the sample belongs to the ten largest clones. Source material: peripheral blood. The source of these receptors is a man aged 50 to 59 with acute or convalescent COVID-19.

This clone has only one observation. This rearrangement joins TRBV4-2 to TRBJ1-1; 7 positions agree with TRBD1. The CDR3 contains 16 residues. Germline V CDR1 and CDR2: LGHNA, YNFKEQ. With V trimmed by 1 base and J by 0 bases, 5 bases remained unmatched. This CDR3 reads CASSQVWTGLNTEAFF. For the CDR3, the DNA is TGTGCCAGCAGCCAAGTATGGACAGGACTGAACACTGAAGCTTTCTTT.

The J gene is TRBJ2-3, the V gene TRBV30; 8 nucleotides match TRBD1. V shed 4 bases, J shed 4 bases, and the junction held 7 bases outside the gene matches. The CDR3 is made up of 14 amino acids. In germline, CDR1 is GTSNPN, CDR2 SVGIG (reference sequence). Here the CDR3 DNA reads TGTGCCTGGACCGACAGGGGAAAGTCAGATACGCAGTATTTT. Residues: CAWTDRGKSDTQYF.

The rearrangement joins TRBV3-1 (or the pseudogene TRBV3-2) to TRBJ2-4; D is uncertain. Trimming shortened V by 2 bases and J by 4 bases, and 6 bases separated the two germline ends. The germline V gene encodes CDR1 LGHDT and CDR2 YNNKEL (reference sequence). This CDR3 is 13 amino acids long. The CDR3: CASSQNQKNIQYF. The CDR3 coding sequence is TGTGCCAGCAGCCAAAATCAGAAAAACATTCAGTACTTC.

In DNA form, the CDR3 reads TGTGCCAGCAGCTCGTTCAATGAGCAGTTCTTC. It encodes CASSSFNEQFF. The rearrangement joins TRBV5-6 to TRBJ2-1, with D unresolved. The CDR3 is made up of 11 amino acids. V gave up 3 bases and J gave up 6 bases, with 4 bases separating them. CDR1 is SGHDT, CDR2 YYEEEE, per germline. Full variable domain (missing parts from reference TRBV5-6 and TRBJ2-1): DAGVTQSPTHLIKTRGQQVTLRCSPKSGHDTVSWYQQALGQGPQFIFQYYEEEERQRGNFPDRFSGHQFPNYSSELNVNALLLGDSALYLCASSSFNEQFFGPGTRLTVL.

For the CDR3, the DNA is TGCGCCAGCAAAACAGACCACTCCGGCTATGGCTACACCTTC. The encoded protein is CASKTDHSGYGYTF. The chain is built from TRBV5-1 and TRBJ1-2, with D unresolved. Germline CDR1 SGHRS, CDR2 YFSETQ. With 6 bases removed from V and 4 bases from J, the gap between germline ends came to 16 bases. The CDR3 consists of 14 residues.

The chain joins TRBV7-3 to TRBJ2-1; 11 nucleotides line up with TRBD1. Germline V gives CDR1 SGHTA, CDR2 FQGTGA. V shed 0 bases, J shed 7 bases, and the junction held 17 bases outside the gene matches. The CDR3 length is 20 residues. CDR3 bases: TGTGCCAGCAGCTTAACGTCGGACAGGGGGCTCTTAAGGATTACGAATGAGCAGTTCTTC. It encodes CASSLTSDRGLLRITNEQFF.

This clone occurred once. The chain carries TRBV27 and TRBJ2-5; 10 nucleotides line up with TRBD2. The germline CDR1 and CDR2 sequences are MNHEY and SMNVEV (reference sequence). The CDR3 sequence is 16 residues long. V gave up 6 bases and J gave up 5 bases; unmatched junction bases: 12. The CDR3: CASSRTRTSGWETQYF. Here the CDR3 DNA reads TGTGCCAGCAGCAGGACCCGGACTAGCGGTTGGGAGACCCAGTACTTC.

The V and J genes are TRBV19 and TRBJ2-3, with 12 bases that match TRBD2. The CDR3 covers 19 residues. J was trimmed by 1 base and V by 0 bases; bases with no gene match: 8. Germline CDR1 and CDR2: LNHDA and SQIVND (reference sequence). In nucleotides, the CDR3 is TGTGCCAGTAGTATAGATCGGACTAGCGGGGCCCTTCGCACAGATACGCAGTATTTT. Protein sequence: CASSIDRTSGALRTDTQYF.

CDR3 in DNA: TGTGCCAGCAGCTCGGACAGGAACACTGAAGCTTTCTTT. The encoded protein is CASSSDRNTEAFF. This rearrangement joins TRBV11-1 to TRBJ1-1; D perhaps matches TRBD1 (6 bases). The CDR3 consists of 13 residues. Trimming took 4 bases from V and 1 from J, leaving 7 bases between them. The germline CDR1 and CDR2 sequences are SGHAT and FQDESV (reference sequence).

This chain joins TRBV5-5 and TRBJ1-5, with TRBD1 identical over 7 bases. This CDR3 has 15 amino acids. The ends lost 4 bases at V and 6 bases at J; junction bases unmatched: 10. Germline V gene lookup returns CDR1 SGHKS and CDR2 YYEKEE (reference sequence). The CDR3 protein is CASSVGQPRSQPQHF. CDR3 DNA: TGTGCCAGCAGCGTGGGACAGCCCCGATCTCAGCCCCAGCATTTT.

The chain couples TRBV7-2 to TRBJ2-5; D might be TRBD1 (5 bases). Germline CDR1 and CDR2: SGHTA and FQGNSA. V was pared by 0 bases and J by 7 bases, with 18 bases between. The CDR3 is 16 residues long. CDR3 amino acids: CASSLARRGAVGTQYF. CDR3 nucleotides: TGTGCCAGCAGCTTAGCGCGTCGTGGGGCCGTAGGGACCCAGTACTTC.

The CDR3 DNA reads as TGTGCCAGCAGCTTAGTTGCGATTGCAGCTTTCTTT. Amino acids: CASSLVAIAAFF. The chain employs TRBV7-2 and TRBJ1-1, with no clear D. The ends were cut back, 1 base at V and 10 bases at J, with 10 bases in the middle. The CDR3 loop spans 12 amino acids. Germline CDR1 is SGHTA and CDR2 is FQGNSA.

This clone was recorded once. Other DNA sequences in this specimen translate into the identical CDR3. The V gene is TRBV5-1, the J gene TRBJ1-1, with 8 bases matching TRBD1. This CDR3 spans 14 amino acids. Germline V gene data show CDR1 as SGHRS and CDR2 as YFSETQ. Losses at the gene ends were 4 bases for V and 1 base for J; bases not matched to a gene: 3. The chain's CDR3 is CASSRGQGNTEAFF. The CDR3 DNA follows: TGCGCCAGCAGCCGTGGACAGGGGAACACTGAAGCTTTCTTT.

The chain links TRBV28 to TRBJ2-7; maybe TRBD1 (6 bases). Germline CDR1 reads MDHEN; CDR2 reads SYDVKM. Trimming cost V 4 bases and J 1 base, with 20 bases left between them. The CDR3 totals 17 residues. The CDR3 nucleotides read TGTGCCAGCAGTTCGACGACATTCAGGGGTCGGTCCTACGAGCAGTACTTC. Protein: CASSSTTFRGRSYEQYF. The variable domain in full, with the rest retrieved from reference TRBV28 and TRBJ2-7, is DVKVTQSSRYLVKRTGEKVFLECVQDMDHENMFWYRQDPGLGLRLIYFSYDVKMKEKGDIPEGYSVSREKKERFSLILESASTNQTSMYLCASSSTTFRGRSYEQYFGPGTRLTVT.

The rearrangement uses TRBV5-6 and TRBJ2-3, with TRBD2 matching 13 bases. Germline loops: CDR1 SGHDT, CDR2 YYEEEE. Trimming took 3 bases from V and 8 from J; bases not matched to a gene: 12. The CDR3 is made up of 17 amino acids. This CDR3 is CASSSRGLAGVAGTQYF. The CDR3 bases are TGTGCCAGCAGCTCCCGCGGACTAGCGGGGGTCGCAGGTACGCAGTATTTT.

The chain has TRBV18 and TRBJ1-6; possible D gene TRBD1, 5 bases. Trimming pared 1 base from V and 4 bases from J, leaving 5 bases between. This CDR3 spans 14 amino acids. Germline V gene data show CDR1 as KGHSH and CDR2 as LQKENI. CDR3 region: CASSPQGYNSPLHF. The CDR3, as DNA: TGTGCCAGCTCACCACAGGGGTATAATTCACCCCTCCACTTT.

This clone was observed a single time. The V call is TRBV24-1, the J call TRBJ2-3; 13 positions match TRBD2. The trim removed 5 bases at V and 2 bases at J, leaving 9 bases unmatched. The CDR3 covers 18 residues. Germline assignment: CDR1 KGHDR and CDR2 SFDVKD. The CDR3 spells CATSGPGLAGRHTDTQYF. The CDR3 DNA reads TGTGCCACCAGTGGTCCGGGACTAGCGGGGAGACACACAGATACGCAGTATTTT.

This rearrangement joins TRBV14 to TRBJ2-1, with D hard to call. The CDR3 covers 16 residues. The germline CDR1 and CDR2 sequences are SGHDN and FVKESK. Between the trimmed V and J ends, which lost 0 bases and 0 bases, there was a span of 9 bases. CDR3 sequence reads: CASSQDLSGSYNEQFF. In DNA form, the CDR3 reads TGTGCCAGCAGCCAAGATCTGTCAGGCTCCTACAATGAGCAGTTCTTC.

The CDR3 nucleotides are TGCGCCAGCAGCCAAGAAAGGGGTGGTACCGGGGAGCTGTTTTTT. Protein sequence: CASSQERGGTGELFF. This rearrangement joins TRBV5-1 to TRBJ2-2, with a tentative D call TRBD1 (5 bases). Germline CDR1 and CDR2: SGHRS and YFSETQ. CDR3 length equals 15 residues. Trimming left V 4 bases short and J 5 bases short, with 15 bases between.

The chain carries TRBV5-1 and TRBJ2-5, with TRBD2 identical over 13 bases. With 2 bases clipped from V and 1 base from J, the junction kept 2 bases outside the gene matches. The CDR3 sequence is 16 residues long. Per the germline V gene, CDR1 is SGHRS and CDR2 is YFSETQ. CDR3 in DNA: TGCGCCAGCAGCTTAGGGACTAGCGGGGTCCAAGAGACCCAGTACTTC. The encoded protein is CASSLGTSGVQETQYF.

The V call is TRBV19, the J call TRBJ1-4, with 7 bases aligning to TRBD1. The germline gives CDR1 LNHDA, CDR2 SQIVND (reference sequence). Germline trimming cut 5 bases from V and 0 bases from J; bases unmatched to any gene: 3. The CDR3 has 15 amino acids. The CDR3, as DNA: TGTGCCAGTAGTGGGACAGCTGCAACTAATGAAAAACTGTTTTTT. Its translation is CASSGTAATNEKLFF. The full variable domain, completed using reference TRBV19 and TRBJ1-4, is DGGITQSPKYLFRKEGQNVTLSCEQNLNHDAMYWYRQDPGQGLRLIYYSQIVNDFQKGDIAEGYSVSREKKESFPLTVTSAQKNPTAFYLCASSGTAATNEKLFFGSGTQLSVL.

The rearrangement uses TRBV7-2 and TRBJ1-2, with 9 bases fitting TRBD1. V lost 5 bases to trimming and J lost 3 bases; unmatched junction nucleotides: 7. The CDR3 loop spans 15 amino acids. CDR1 and CDR2 from the germline V gene are SGHTA and FQGNSA. CDR3 residues: CASSPYRDRDYGYTF. CDR3 nucleotides: TGTGCCAGCAGCCCCTATCGGGACAGGGACTATGGCTACACCTTC.

The CDR3 region has the DNA TGTGCCAGTAGTACCCGGGGGGGCAAAGATACGCAGTATTTT. It specifies CASSTRGGKDTQYF. The gene calls are TRBV19 and TRBJ2-3; 8 nucleotides align to TRBD2. Per germline, CDR1 LNHDA and CDR2 SQIVND (reference sequence). The CDR3 extends over 14 amino acids. With V trimmed by 4 bases and J by 5 bases, 5 bases remained unmatched.

V gene TRBV11-2 combines with J gene TRBJ1-5, with D tentatively TRBD1 (5 bases). The CDR3 runs to 15 residues. Trimming removed 5 bases from V and 4 bases from J, with 15 bases in between. Per germline, CDR1 SGHAT and CDR2 FQNNGV. The CDR3 nucleotides are TGTGCCAGCAGCGCAGAACGGGGGGGTAATCAGCCCCAGCATTTT. This encodes CASSAERGGNQPQHF.

This chain joins TRBV29-1 and TRBJ2-3; D remains unclear. Germline assignment: CDR1 SQVTM and CDR2 ANQGSEA. The CDR3 is 13 amino acids. Trimming removed 3 bases at V and 0 bases at J, with 7 bases between. The CDR3 nucleotides are TGCAGCGTTGACCCCTCTAGCACAGATACGCAGTATTTT. Protein product: CSVDPSSTDTQYF.